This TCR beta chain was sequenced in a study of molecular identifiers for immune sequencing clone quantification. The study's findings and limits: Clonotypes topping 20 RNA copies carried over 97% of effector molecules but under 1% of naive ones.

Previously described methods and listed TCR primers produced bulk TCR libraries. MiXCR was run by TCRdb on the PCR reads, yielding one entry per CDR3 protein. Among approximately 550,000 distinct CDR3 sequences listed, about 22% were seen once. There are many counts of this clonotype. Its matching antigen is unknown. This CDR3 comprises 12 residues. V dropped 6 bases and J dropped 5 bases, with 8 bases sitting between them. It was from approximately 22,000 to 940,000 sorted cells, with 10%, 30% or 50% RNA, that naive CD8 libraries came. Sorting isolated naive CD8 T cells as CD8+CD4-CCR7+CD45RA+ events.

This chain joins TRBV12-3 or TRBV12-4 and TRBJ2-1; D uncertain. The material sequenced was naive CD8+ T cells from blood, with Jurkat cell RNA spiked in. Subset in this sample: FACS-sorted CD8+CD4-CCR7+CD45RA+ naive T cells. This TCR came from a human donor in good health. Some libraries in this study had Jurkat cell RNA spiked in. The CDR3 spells CASRTVHNEQFF. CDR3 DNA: TGTGCCAGCAGAACAGTTCACAATGAGCAGTTCTTC.